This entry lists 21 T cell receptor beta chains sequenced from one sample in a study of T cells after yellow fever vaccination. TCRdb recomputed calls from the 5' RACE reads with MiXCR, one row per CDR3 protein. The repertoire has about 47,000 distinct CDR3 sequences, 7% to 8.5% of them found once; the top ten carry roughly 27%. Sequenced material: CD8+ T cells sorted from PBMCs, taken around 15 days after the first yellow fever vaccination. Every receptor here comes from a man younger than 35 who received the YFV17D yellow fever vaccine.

The CDR3 sequence is CASSGDPYEQYV. The CDR3, as DNA: TGTGCCAGCAGCGGGGACCCCTACGAGCAGTACGTC. The chain carries TRBV12-3 or TRBV12-4 and TRBJ2-7; D possibly uses TRBD1 or TRBD2 (5 bases each). This CDR3 comprises 12 residues. V lost 6 bases and J lost 2, with 8 bases in between.

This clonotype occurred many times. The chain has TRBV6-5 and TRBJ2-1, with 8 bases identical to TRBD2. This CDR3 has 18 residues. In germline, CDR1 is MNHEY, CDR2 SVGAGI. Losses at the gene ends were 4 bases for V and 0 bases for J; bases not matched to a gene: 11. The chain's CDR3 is CASSSRWGGGTSYNEQFF. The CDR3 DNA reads TGTGCCAGCAGTTCCCGCTGGGGCGGGGGGACCTCCTACAATGAGCAGTTCTTC.

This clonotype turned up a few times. CDR3 DNA sequence: TGTGCCTGGAGTGAGGGATCTCCGCCCCAGCATTTT. Translated, it gives CAWSEGSPPQHF. The rearrangement uses TRBV30 and TRBJ1-5; D remains ambiguous. Trimming shortened V by 1 base and J by 9 bases, and 10 bases separated the two germline ends. Germline CDR1 and CDR2: GTSNPN and SVGIG (reference sequence). The CDR3 runs to 12 residues.

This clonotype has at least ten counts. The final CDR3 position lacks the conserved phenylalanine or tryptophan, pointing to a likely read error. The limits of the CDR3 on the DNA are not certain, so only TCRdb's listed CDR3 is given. CDR3 sequence reads: CASSVKWGQALAEVP. The chain recombines TRBV25-1 with TRBJ2-3; TRBD1 was called by the table and not checked on the DNA. The CDR3 region is 15 residues in length, termini included. Germline-derived CDR1 and CDR2 are MGHDK and SYGVNS.

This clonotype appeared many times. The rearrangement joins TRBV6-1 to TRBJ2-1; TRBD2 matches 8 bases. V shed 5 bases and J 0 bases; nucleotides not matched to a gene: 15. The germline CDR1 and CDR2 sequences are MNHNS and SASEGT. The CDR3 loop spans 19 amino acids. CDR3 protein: CASSPSGAGGFSSYNEQFF. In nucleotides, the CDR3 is TGTGCCAGCAGTCCCAGTGGGGCGGGGGGTTTTAGCTCCTACAATGAGCAGTTCTTC.

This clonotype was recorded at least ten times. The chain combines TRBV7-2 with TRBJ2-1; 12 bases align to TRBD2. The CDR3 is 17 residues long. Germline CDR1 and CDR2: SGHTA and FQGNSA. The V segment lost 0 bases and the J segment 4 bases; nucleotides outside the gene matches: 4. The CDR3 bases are TGTGCCAGCAGCTTAGCGCTAGCGGGGGGGCGGTACAATGAGCAGTTCTTC. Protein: CASSLALAGGRYNEQFF.

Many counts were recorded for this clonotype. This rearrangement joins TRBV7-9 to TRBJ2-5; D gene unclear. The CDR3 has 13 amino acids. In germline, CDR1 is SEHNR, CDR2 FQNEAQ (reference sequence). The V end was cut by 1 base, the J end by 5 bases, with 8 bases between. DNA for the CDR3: TGTGCCAGCAGCTTAGGGCCGAGGGAGACCCAGTACTTC. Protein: CASSLGPRETQYF. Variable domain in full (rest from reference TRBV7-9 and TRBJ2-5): DTGVSQNPRHKITKRGQNVTFRCDPISEHNRLYWYRQTLGQGPEFLTYFQNEAQLEKSRLLSDRFSAERPKGSFSTLEIQRTEQGDSAMYLCASSLGPRETQYFGPGTRLLVL.

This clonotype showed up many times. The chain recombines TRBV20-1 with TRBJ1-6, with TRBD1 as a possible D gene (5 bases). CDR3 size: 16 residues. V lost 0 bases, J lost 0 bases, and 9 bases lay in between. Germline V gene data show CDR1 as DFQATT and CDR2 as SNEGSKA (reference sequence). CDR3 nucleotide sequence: TGCAGTGCTAGAGAGTACAGGAGCTCCTATAATTCACCCCTCCACTTT. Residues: CSAREYRSSYNSPLHF.

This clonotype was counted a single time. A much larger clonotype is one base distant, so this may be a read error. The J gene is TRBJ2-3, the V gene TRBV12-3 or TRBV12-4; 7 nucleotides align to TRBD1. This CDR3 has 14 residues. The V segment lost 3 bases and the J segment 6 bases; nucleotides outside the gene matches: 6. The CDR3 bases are TGTGCCAGCAGTTTTGAAGGGGGCTACGATACGCAGTATTTT. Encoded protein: CASSFEGGYDTQYF.

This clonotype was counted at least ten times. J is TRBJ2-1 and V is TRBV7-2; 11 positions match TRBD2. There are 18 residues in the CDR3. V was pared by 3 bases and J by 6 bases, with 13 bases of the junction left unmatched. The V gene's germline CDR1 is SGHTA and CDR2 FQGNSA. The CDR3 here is CASSLSGGPGLAANEQFF. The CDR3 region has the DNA TGTGCCAGCAGCTTGAGCGGAGGGCCGGGACTAGCGGCCAATGAGCAGTTCTTC.

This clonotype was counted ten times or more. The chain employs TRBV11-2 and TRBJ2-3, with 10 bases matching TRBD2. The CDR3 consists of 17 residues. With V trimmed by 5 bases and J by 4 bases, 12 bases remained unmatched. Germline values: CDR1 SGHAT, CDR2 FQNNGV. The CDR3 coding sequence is TGTGCCAGCAGCCCTCCGGTAGCGGGGGGCTTCCCAGATACGCAGTATTTT. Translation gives CASSPPVAGGFPDTQYF.

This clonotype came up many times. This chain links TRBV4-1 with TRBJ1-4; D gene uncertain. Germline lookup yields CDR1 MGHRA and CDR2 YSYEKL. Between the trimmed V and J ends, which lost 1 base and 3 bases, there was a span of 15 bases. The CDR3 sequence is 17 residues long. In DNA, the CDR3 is TGCGCCAGCAGCCAAGTGGGTAGAACTTTACCTAATGAAAAACTGTTTTTT. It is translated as CASSQVGRTLPNEKLFF.

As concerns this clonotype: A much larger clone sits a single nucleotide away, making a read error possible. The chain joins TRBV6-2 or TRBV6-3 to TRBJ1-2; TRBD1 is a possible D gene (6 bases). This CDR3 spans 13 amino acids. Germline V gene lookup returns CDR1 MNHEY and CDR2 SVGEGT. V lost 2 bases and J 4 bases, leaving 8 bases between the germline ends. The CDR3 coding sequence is TGTGCCAGCAGTTACGGACAGATCTATGGCTACACCTTC. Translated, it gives CASSYGQIYGYTF.

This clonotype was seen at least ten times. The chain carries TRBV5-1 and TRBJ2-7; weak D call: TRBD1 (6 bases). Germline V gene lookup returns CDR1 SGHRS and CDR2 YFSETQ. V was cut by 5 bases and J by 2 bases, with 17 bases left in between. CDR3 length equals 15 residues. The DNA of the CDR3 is TGCGCCAGCAGTTTTACCGTTGGACAGACCTACGAGCAGTACTTC. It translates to CASSFTVGQTYEQYF.

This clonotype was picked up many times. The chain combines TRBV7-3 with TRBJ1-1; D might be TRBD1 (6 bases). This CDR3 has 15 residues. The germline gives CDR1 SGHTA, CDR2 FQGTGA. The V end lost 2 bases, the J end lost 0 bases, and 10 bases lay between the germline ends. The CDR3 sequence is CASSLWAGVNTEAFF. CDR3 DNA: TGTGCCAGCAGCTTATGGGCAGGGGTGAACACTGAAGCTTTCTTT.

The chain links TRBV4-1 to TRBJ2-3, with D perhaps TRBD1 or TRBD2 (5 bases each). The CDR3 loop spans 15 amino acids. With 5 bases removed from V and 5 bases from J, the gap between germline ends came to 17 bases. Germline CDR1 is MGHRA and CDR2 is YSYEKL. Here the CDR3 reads CASSDAPRGEDTQYF. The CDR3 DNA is TGCGCCAGCAGCGACGCCCCTCGAGGGGAAGATACGCAGTATTTT.

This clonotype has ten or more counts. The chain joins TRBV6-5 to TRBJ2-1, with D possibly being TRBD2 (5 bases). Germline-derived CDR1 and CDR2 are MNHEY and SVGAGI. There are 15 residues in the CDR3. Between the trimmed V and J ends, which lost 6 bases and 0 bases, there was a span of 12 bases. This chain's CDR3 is CASSRGSSSYNEQFF. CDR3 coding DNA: TGTGCCAGCAGCCGGGGTAGCAGCTCCTACAATGAGCAGTTCTTC.

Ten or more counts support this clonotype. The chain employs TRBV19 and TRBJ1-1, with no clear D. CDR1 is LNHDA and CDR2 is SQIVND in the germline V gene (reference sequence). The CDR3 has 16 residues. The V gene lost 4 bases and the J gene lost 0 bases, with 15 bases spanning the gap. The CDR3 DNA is TGTGCCAGTAGTAAGGAAGAAGGATCAATGAACACTGAAGCTTTCTTT. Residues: CASSKEEGSMNTEAFF.

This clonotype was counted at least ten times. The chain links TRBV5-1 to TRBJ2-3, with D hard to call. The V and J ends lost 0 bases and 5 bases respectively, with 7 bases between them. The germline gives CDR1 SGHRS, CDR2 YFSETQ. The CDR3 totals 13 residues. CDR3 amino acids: CASSLEPGDTQYF. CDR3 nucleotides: TGCGCCAGCAGCTTGGAACCGGGAGATACGCAGTATTTT.

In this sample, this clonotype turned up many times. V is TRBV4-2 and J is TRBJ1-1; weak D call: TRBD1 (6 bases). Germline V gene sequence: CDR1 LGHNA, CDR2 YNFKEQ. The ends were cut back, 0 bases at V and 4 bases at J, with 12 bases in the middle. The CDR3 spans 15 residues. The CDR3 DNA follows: TGTGCCAGCAGCCAAGAGTACAGGACAGTCACTGAAGCTTTCTTT. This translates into CASSQEYRTVTEAFF.

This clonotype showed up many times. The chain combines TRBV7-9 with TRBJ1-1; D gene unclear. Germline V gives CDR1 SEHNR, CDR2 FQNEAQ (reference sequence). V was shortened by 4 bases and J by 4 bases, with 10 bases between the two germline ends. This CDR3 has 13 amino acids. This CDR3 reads CASSSLRSTEAFF. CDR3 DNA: TGTGCCAGCAGCTCCCTCCGTTCCACTGAAGCTTTCTTT.